This T cell receptor (beta chain) was identified in a study of blood T cell repertoires in COVID-19 (TCRdb year 2020). A note on the overall study: Collaborator samples came from the United States, Italy and Spain and covered acute and convalescent phases of COVID-19. Samples came from the ongoing ImmuneRACE study (first 160 participants) plus 1,254 subjects from 6 global collaborators. Nearly every sample came with metadata listing a de-identified subject ID, COVID-19 status, age in years and sex. A freely available public database, intended as a resource for researchers studying the immune response to SARS-CoV-2, is where the repertoires were released. The dataset comprised deeply sampled blood TCRbeta repertoires from subjects exposed to, actively infected with, or recovered from COVID-19. The material from the prospective study consisted of cDNA or gDNA derived from T cells, B-cell-depleted T cells, or PBMCs. HLA class I and class II types, where available, came from metadata supplied by the sample provider rather than from assay-based typing.

Enrolling through a virtual design, the prospective study's participants ranged in age from roughly 18 to 95 years and lived across roughly 24 United States geographic areas. In the prospective study, participants were assigned to cohorts based on the clinical history participants reported in a screening survey and a study questionnaire. Recovered participants in ImmuneRACE Cohort 3 were defined by two consecutive negative NP/OP PCR tests, clearance by a healthcare professional, or resolution of symptoms. Each participant in the prospective study had whole blood, serum and a nasopharyngeal or oropharyngeal swab collected by mobile phlebotomists. Over a roughly two-month period, participants in the prospective study had the option of providing additional blood draws and questionnaires. Before DNA extraction, blood samples from the prospective study were shipped at room temperature or frozen. TCRbeta CDR3 regions were amplified from genomic DNA by means of the immunoSEQ Assay, a bias-controlled multiplex PCR. From the authors' description of their analysis: The number of nucleated cells in each sample was estimated from the amplification of reference gene primers within the assay. To quantify the absolute abundance of each unique TCRbeta CDR3 rearrangement, sequence reads were collapsed and filtered. Productive Simpson clonality was computed per sample as the square root of Simpson's diversity index over productive rearrangements. What TCRdb holds here is the immuneACCESS table cut down to in-frame rearrangements. Part of the clones is not present; checked against another copy, under half of the missing clones reflect an unresolved V gene, and the others are unexplained. V and J calls and clone size are given by that table; D and trimming were obtained from the DNA. This sample has 190,000 or so clones in its table, and about 82% of those were observed once. The ten largest clones capture roughly 9.1% of the sample.

As to this clone: Its binding antigen is unknown. No per-base quality is available; no much larger clone lies one base away.

Results and caveats for the whole study, not just this receptor: How much clinical and demographic metadata was included differed by source and by participant, and the metadata was provided uncurated.

There are 15 amino acids in the CDR3, from cysteine to phenylalanine inclusive. The sequence is cut down to CDR3 DNA, 45 bases in frame from base 1. V sheds 0 bases and J sheds 4 bases, leaving 13 bases between their ends. CDR1 and CDR2, looked up from the germline V gene (reference sequence), are SGHKS and YYEKEE. This TCR was recovered from a woman between 25 and 40 years old who had recovered from COVID-19. Sequencing was done on a sample of PBMCs or T cells enriched from blood (not recorded which). Recombination joined TRBV5-5 with TRBJ2-5, with the identity of the D gene unclear. The DNA sequence reads TGTGCCAGCAGCTTGGACCCCCCATCAGGAGAGACCCAGTACTTC. The translation is CASSLDPPSGETQYF.